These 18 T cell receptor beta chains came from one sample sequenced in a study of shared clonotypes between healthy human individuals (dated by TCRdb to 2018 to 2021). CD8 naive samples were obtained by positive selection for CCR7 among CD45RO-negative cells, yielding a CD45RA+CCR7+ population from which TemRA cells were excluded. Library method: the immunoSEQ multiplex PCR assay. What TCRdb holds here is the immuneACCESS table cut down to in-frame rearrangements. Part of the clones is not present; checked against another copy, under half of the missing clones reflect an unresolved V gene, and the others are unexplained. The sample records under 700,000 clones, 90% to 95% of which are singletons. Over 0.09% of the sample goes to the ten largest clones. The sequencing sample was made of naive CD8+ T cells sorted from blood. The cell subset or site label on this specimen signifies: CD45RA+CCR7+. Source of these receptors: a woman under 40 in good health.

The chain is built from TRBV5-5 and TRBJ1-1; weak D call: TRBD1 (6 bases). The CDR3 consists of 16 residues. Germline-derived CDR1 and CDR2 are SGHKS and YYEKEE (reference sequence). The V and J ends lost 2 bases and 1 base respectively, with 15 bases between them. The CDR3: CASSFPGEVWNTEAFF. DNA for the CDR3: TGTGCCAGCAGCTTCCCAGGGGAAGTCTGGAACACTGAAGCTTTCTTT.

As DNA, the CDR3 is TGTGCCAGCAGTCCCAGCCCTTCGGGTTATGAAAAACTGTTTTTT. Translation: CASSPSPSGYEKLFF. The chain joins TRBV7-9 to TRBJ1-4; no clear D gene. The CDR3 is made up of 15 amino acids. Germline CDR1 SEHNR, CDR2 FQNEAQ (reference sequence). Trimming removed 6 bases at V and 6 bases at J, with 17 bases between.

CDR3 amino acids: CASSQEEMSSTDTQYF. The DNA of the CDR3 is TGTGCCAGCAGCCAAGAGGAGATGTCTAGCACAGATACGCAGTATTTT. The chain has TRBV4-2 and TRBJ2-3, with unresolved D. This CDR3 contains 16 residues. From germline, CDR1 is LGHNA and CDR2 YNFKEQ. Trimming left V 0 bases short and J 0 bases short, with 10 bases between.

In DNA form, the CDR3 reads TGTGCCAGTAGCCCAATAGTTGGGTACGAGCAGTACTTC. Amino acid sequence: CASSPIVGYEQYF. The chain combines TRBV19 with TRBJ2-7; D call uncertain. The length of the CDR3 is 13 residues. The germline V gene encodes CDR1 LNHDA and CDR2 SQIVND (reference sequence). V was pared by 6 bases and J by 4 bases, with 13 bases between.

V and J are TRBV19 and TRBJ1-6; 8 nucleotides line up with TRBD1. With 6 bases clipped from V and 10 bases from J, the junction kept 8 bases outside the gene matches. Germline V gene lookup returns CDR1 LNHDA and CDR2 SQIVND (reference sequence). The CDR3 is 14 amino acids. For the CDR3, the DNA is TGTGCCAGTAGAACGACAGGGGTTGGCTCACCCCTCCACTTT. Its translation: CASRTTGVGSPLHF.

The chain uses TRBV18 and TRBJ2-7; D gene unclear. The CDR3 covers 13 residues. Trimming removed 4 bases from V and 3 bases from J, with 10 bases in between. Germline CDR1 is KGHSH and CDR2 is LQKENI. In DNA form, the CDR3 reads TGTGCCAGCTCACTACGGATTCACTACGAGCAGTACTTC. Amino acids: CASSLRIHYEQYF.

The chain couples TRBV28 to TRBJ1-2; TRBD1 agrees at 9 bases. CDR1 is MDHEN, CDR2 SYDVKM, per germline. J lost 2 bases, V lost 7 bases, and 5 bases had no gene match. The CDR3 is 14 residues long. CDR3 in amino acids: CASTQTGGNYGYTF. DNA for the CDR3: TGTGCCAGCACCCAGACAGGGGGAAACTATGGCTACACCTTC.

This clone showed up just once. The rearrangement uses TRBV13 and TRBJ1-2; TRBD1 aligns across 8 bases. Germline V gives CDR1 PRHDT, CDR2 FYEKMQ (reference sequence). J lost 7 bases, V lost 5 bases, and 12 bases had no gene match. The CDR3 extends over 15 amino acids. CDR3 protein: CASSPSGQGGSGYTF. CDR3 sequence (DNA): TGTGCCAGCAGCCCAAGCGGACAGGGCGGATCTGGCTACACCTTC.

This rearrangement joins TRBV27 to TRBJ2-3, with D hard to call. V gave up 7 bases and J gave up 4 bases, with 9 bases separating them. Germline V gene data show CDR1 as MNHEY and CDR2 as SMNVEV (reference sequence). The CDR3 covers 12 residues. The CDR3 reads CASKGWADTQYF. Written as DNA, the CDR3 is TGTGCCAGCAAGGGTTGGGCAGATACGCAGTATTTT.

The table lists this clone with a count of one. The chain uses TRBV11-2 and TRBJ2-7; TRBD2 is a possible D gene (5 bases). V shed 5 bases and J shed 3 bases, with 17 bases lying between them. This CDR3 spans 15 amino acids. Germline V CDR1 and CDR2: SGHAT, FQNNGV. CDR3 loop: CASSPEGVGSYEQYF. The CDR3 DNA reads TGTGCCAGCAGCCCCGAAGGCGTGGGGAGCTACGAGCAGTACTTC.

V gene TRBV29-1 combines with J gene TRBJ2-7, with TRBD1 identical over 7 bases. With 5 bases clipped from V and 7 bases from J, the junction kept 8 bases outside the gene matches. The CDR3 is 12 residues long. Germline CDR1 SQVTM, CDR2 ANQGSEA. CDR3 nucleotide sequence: TGCAGCGTTTTAAGACAGGGTGAAGAGCAGTACTTC. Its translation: CSVLRQGEEQYF.

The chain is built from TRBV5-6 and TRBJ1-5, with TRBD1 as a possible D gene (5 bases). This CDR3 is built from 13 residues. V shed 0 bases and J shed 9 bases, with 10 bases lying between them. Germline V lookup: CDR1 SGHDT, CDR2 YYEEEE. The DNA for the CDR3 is TGTGCCAGCAGCTTGGGAGGGGCCTCGCCCCAGCATTTT. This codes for CASSLGGASPQHF.

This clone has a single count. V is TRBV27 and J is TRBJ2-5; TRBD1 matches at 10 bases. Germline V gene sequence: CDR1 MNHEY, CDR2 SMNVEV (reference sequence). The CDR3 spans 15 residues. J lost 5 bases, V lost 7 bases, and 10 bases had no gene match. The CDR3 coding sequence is TGTGCCAGCAACCCCGGGACAGGGGCTGGGGAGACCCAGTACTTC. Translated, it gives CASNPGTGAGETQYF.

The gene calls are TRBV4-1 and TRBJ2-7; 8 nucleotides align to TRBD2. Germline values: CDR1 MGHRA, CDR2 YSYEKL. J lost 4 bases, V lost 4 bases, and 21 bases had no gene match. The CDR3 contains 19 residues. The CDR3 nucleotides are TGCGCCAGCAGCCCCCGGGATAGCGGGATAAGTGTCGGTCCGTACGAGCAGTACTTC. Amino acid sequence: CASSPRDSGISVGPYEQYF.

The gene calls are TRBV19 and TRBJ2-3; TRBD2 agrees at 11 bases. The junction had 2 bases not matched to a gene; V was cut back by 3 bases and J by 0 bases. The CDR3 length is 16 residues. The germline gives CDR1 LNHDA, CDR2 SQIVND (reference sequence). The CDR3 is CASSITSGGSTDTQYF. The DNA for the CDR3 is TGTGCCAGTAGTATCACTAGCGGGGGAAGCACAGATACGCAGTATTTT.

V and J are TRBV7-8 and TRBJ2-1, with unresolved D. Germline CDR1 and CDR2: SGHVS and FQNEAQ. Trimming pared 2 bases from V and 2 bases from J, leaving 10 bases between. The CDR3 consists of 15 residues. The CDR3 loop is CASSLFGTTYNEQFF. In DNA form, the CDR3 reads TGTGCCAGCAGCTTATTCGGCACCACCTACAATGAGCAGTTCTTC. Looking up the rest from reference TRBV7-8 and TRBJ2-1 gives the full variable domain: GAGVSQSPRYKVAKRGQDVALRCDPISGHVSLFWYQQALGQGPEFLTYFQNEAQLDKSGLPSDRFFAERPEGSVSTLKIQRTQQEDSAVYLCASSLFGTTYNEQFFGPGTRLTVL.

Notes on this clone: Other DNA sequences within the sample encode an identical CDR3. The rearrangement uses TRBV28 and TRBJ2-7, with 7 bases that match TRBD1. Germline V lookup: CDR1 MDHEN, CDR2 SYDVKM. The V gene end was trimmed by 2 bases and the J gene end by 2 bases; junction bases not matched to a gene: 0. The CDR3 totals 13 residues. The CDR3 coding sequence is TGTGCCAGCAGTTTAGGGACAGCCTACGAGCAGTACTTC. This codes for CASSLGTAYEQYF.

The CDR3 is CAIRTPGGTEAFF. The DNA for the CDR3 is TGTGCCATCAGGACTCCCGGAGGGACTGAAGCTTTCTTT. The gene calls are TRBV10-3 and TRBJ1-1, with D hard to call. The CDR3 extends over 13 amino acids. Germline values: CDR1 ENHRY, CDR2 SYGVKD. Trimming took 6 bases from V and 5 from J, leaving 13 bases between them.